The 10 T cell receptor beta chains reported below all come from one sample, sequenced in a study of blood T cell repertoires in COVID-19. Sequencing was performed with immunoSEQ multiplex PCR; in TCRdb, only in-frame clones are kept and a portion is missing. The sample contains about 100,000 clones, approximately 85% of which appear only once. The sequenced sample was peripheral blood. All receptors derive from a woman between 55 and 75 years old with acute or convalescent COVID-19.

The V and J genes are TRBV21-1 and TRBJ2-7; the table's D gene call, TRBD2, was not cross checked with the DNA. TRBV21-1 corresponds to a pseudogene. The CDR3 extends over 17 amino acids. The CDR3 loop is CASSKAASGIATYEQYV. CDR3 nucleotide sequence: TGTGCCAGCAGCAAAGCTGCGAGTGGAATAGCCACCTACGAGCAGTACGTC.

V usage is TRBV9 and J usage is TRBJ2-5, with 7 bases aligning to TRBD1. The ends lost 0 bases at V and 9 bases at J; junction bases unmatched: 5. The CDR3 contains 13 residues. Per the germline V gene, CDR1 is SGDLS and CDR2 is YYNGEE. DNA of the CDR3: TGTGCCAGCAGCGTAGGTGGGACAGCGCCCCAGTACTTC. Its translation is CASSVGGTAPQYF.

This chain links TRBV19 with TRBJ1-2; no clear D gene. This CDR3 has 19 amino acids. Germline CDR1 and CDR2: LNHDA and SQIVND (reference sequence). V gave up 2 bases and J gave up 4 bases, with 26 bases separating them. The CDR3 reads CASSISAGMLGHPAYGYTF. Here the CDR3 DNA reads TGTGCCAGTAGTATATCGGCCGGAATGCTAGGCCACCCCGCCTATGGCTACACCTTC.

The chain has TRBV6-5 and TRBJ2-1, with D possibly TRBD1 on 5 matching bases. V lost 8 bases, J lost 3 bases, and 14 bases lay in between. The germline gives CDR1 MNHEY, CDR2 SVGAGI. The CDR3 is made up of 14 amino acids. The CDR3 region has the DNA TGTGCCAGCGGGGCGGCTAGTTACTACAATGAGCAGTTCTTC. As protein: CASGAASYYNEQFF.

The chain links TRBV18 to TRBJ2-3, with TRBD2 matching over 13 bases. This CDR3 is 19 amino acids long. V gave up 6 bases and J gave up 0 bases; unmatched junction bases: 12. The germline V gene has CDR1 KGHSH and CDR2 LQKENI. CDR3: CASSPRGLAGPTSTDTQYF. CDR3 nucleotide sequence: TGTGCCAGCTCTCCAAGGGGACTAGCGGGGCCTACTAGCACAGATACGCAGTATTTT.

The rearrangement joins TRBV5-1 to TRBJ1-1; 7 bases fit TRBD1. Germline V gene data show CDR1 as SGHRS and CDR2 as YFSETQ. Unmatched junction bases numbered 11, after V lost 0 bases and J lost 0 bases. This CDR3 is 18 amino acids long. In DNA form, the CDR3 reads TGCGCCAGCAGCTTGGCGGGTAACAGGGGCAACTTGAACACTGAAGCTTTCTTT. Its protein product is CASSLAGNRGNLNTEAFF.

This chain connects TRBV7-9 to TRBJ1-1; D is unresolved. The CDR3 has 13 residues. Germline V gene lookup returns CDR1 SEHNR and CDR2 FQNEAQ (reference sequence). V lost 6 bases to trimming and J lost 2 bases, with 10 bases between them. The CDR3 protein is CASSQQPNTEAFF. In DNA form, the CDR3 reads TGTGCCAGCAGTCAACAGCCAAACACTGAAGCTTTCTTT.

V and J are TRBV7-2 and TRBJ1-5; 8 positions agree with TRBD1. CDR3 size: 14 residues. Germline values: CDR1 SGHTA, CDR2 FQGNSA. V dropped 5 bases and J dropped 6; count of bases not matched to a gene: 6. CDR3 bases: TGTGCCAGCAGCAGCCCCAGGGGGCTTCAGCCCCAGCATTTT. Amino acid sequence: CASSSPRGLQPQHF.

The V call is TRBV3-1 (or the pseudogene TRBV3-2), the J call TRBJ1-2; D might be TRBD1 (6 bases). The CDR3 is 14 residues long. Germline V gene lookup returns CDR1 LGHDT and CDR2 YNNKEL (reference sequence). Between the trimmed V and J ends, which lost 4 bases and 8 bases, there was a span of 17 bases. The CDR3 protein is CASSLGTARGGYTF. The CDR3, as DNA: TGTGCCAGCAGCCTTGGGACCGCCAGGGGCGGCTACACCTTC.

CDR3 loop: CASSLEGARAGRNTGELFF. CDR3 DNA sequence: TGTGCCAGCAGCCTCGAGGGAGCTCGAGCGGGAAGGAACACCGGGGAGCTGTTTTTT. The V call is TRBV7-9, the J call TRBJ2-2, with 7 bases that match TRBD2. Per the germline V gene, CDR1 is SEHNR and CDR2 is FQNEAQ (reference sequence). This CDR3 comprises 19 residues. V shed 5 bases and J 1 base; nucleotides not matched to a gene: 16.